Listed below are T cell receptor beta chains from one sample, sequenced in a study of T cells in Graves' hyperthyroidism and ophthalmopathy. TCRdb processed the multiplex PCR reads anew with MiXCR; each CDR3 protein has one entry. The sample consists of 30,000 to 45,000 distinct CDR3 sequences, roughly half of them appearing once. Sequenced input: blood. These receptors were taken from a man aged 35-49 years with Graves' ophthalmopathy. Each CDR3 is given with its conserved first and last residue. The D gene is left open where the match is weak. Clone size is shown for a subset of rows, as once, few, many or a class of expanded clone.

CDR3 protein: CSAPGTLNTEAFF
CDR3 DNA: TGCAGTGCTCCAGGGACTCTGAACACTGAAGCTTTCTTT
J gene: TRBJ1-1
clone size: NA
D gene: NA
V gene: TRBV20-1

CDR3 protein: CASSPPLEEGYTF
CDR3 DNA: TGTGCCAGCTCACCACCCCTGGAAGAAGGCTACACCTTC
J gene: TRBJ1-2
clone size: many
D gene: NA
V gene: TRBV18

CDR3 protein: CSAPDILGNQPQHF
CDR3 DNA: TGCAGTGCTCCGGACATCTTGGGCAATCAGCCCCAGCATTTT
J gene: TRBJ1-5
clone size: many
D gene: NA
V gene: TRBV20-1

CDR3 protein: CASSPLQGGTEETQYF
CDR3 DNA: TGTGCCAGCTCACCACTGCAGGGGGGGACAGAAGAGACCCAGTACTTC
J gene: TRBJ2-5
clone size: NA
D gene: NA
V gene: TRBV18

CDR3 protein: CSADDRQGNQPQYF
CDR3 DNA: TGCAGTGCCGACGACAGGCAGGGCAATCAGCCCCAGTACTTC
J gene: TRBJ2-5
clone size: NA
D gene: NA
V gene: TRBV20-1

CDR3 protein: CASTPRTAGAGKLFF
CDR3 DNA: TGTGCCAGCACCCCTAGGACAGCCGGGGCCGGAAAACTGTTTTTT
J gene: TRBJ1-4
clone size: many
D gene: NA
V gene: TRBV2

CDR3 protein: CASSLGPLNQETQHF
CDR3 DNA: TGTGCCAGCAGTCTAGGACCTTTGAACCAAGAGACCCAGCATTTT
J gene: TRBJ1-5
clone size: NA
D gene: NA
V gene: TRBV5-6

CDR3 protein: CSASGASGGDRGRTEAFF
CDR3 DNA: TGCAGTGCTTCAGGGGCTAGCGGGGGGGACAGGGGAAGGACTGAAGCTTTCTTT
J gene: TRBJ1-1
clone size: NA
D gene: TRBD1
V gene: TRBV20-1

CDR3 protein: CSAIPPGGGGQGEEAFF
CDR3 DNA: TGCAGTGCTATCCCCCCAGGGGGTGGAGGCCAAGGCGAGGAAGCTTTCTTT
J gene: TRBJ1-1
clone size: many
D gene: TRBD1
V gene: TRBV20-1

CDR3 protein: CASSSGQGAIMSEAFF
CDR3 DNA: TGTGCCAGCAGCTCAGGACAGGGGGCGATAATGAGTGAAGCTTTCTTT
J gene: TRBJ1-1
clone size: NA
D gene: TRBD1
V gene: TRBV7-9

CDR3 protein: CASSFTHGTGVHEQYF
CDR3 DNA: TGTGCCAGCAGCTTTACCCACGGGACAGGGGTTCACGAGCAGTACTTC
J gene: TRBJ2-7
clone size: NA
D gene: TRBD1
V gene: TRBV7-3

CDR3 protein: CASSVLQGEVGGEQFF
CDR3 DNA: TGTGCCAGCAGCGTACTACAGGGGGAGGTAGGAGGTGAGCAGTTCTTC
J gene: TRBJ2-1
clone size: many
D gene: TRBD1
V gene: TRBV9

CDR3 protein: CASSPWTSGVQETQYFGPGGGYTF
CDR3 DNA: NA
J gene: TRBJ1-2
clone size: NA
D gene: NA
V gene: TRBV19

CDR3 protein: CSALKGAGANVLTF
CDR3 DNA: TGCAGTGCTCTGAAGGGGGCCGGGGCCAACGTCCTGACTTTC
J gene: TRBJ2-6
clone size: many
D gene: TRBD1
V gene: TRBV20-1

CDR3 protein: CASSYGGQNTEAAF
CDR3 DNA: TGTGCCAGCAGTTACGGAGGACAGAACACTGAAGCTGCCTTT
J gene: TRBJ1-1
clone size: NA
D gene: NA
V gene: TRBV6-6

CDR3 protein: CASSLASQQETQHF
CDR3 DNA: TGTGCCAGCAGCTTAGCGAGCCAACAAGAGACCCAGCATTTT
J gene: TRBJ1-5
clone size: NA
D gene: NA
V gene: TRBV7-9

CDR3 protein: CAWSPYRGTSGSCDTQYF
CDR3 DNA: TGTGCCTGGAGTCCCTATCGGGGGACTAGCGGGAGTTGCGATACGCAGTATTTT
J gene: TRBJ2-3
clone size: NA
D gene: TRBD2
V gene: TRBV25-1

CDR3 protein: CASSLGPQGTQYF
CDR3 DNA: TGTGCCAGTAGCTTAGGGCCGCAAGGGACCCAGTACTTC
J gene: TRBJ2-5
clone size: once
D gene: NA
V gene: TRBV7-8

CDR3 protein: CASSQDRNRAPYEQYF
CDR3 DNA: TGCGCCAGCAGCCAAGATCGTAACAGGGCTCCCTACGAGCAGTACTTC
J gene: TRBJ2-7
clone size: NA
D gene: NA
V gene: TRBV4-1

CDR3 protein: CASSLSRGAREQYF
CDR3 DNA: TGTGCCAGCAGTTTATCAAGGGGAGCACGCGAGCAGTACTTC
J gene: TRBJ2-7
clone size: NA
D gene: NA
V gene: TRBV28

CDR3 protein: CASSTQGATEAFF
CDR3 DNA: TGCGCCAGCAGTACTCAGGGGGCCACTGAAGCTTTCTTT
J gene: TRBJ1-1
clone size: many
D gene: TRBD1
V gene: TRBV5-1

CDR3 protein: CAGSAGNIRKETQYF
CDR3 DNA: TGTGCCGGCAGTGCGGGAAATATCAGAAAAGAGACCCAGTACTTC
J gene: TRBJ2-5
clone size: NA
D gene: NA
V gene: TRBV6-1

CDR3 protein: CASGPPGKGRYF
CDR3 DNA: TGTGCCAGCGGTCCCCCGGGGAAGGGACGGTACTTC
J gene: TRBJ2-7
clone size: NA
D gene: NA
V gene: TRBV28

CDR3 protein: CASSLSPSQPQHF
CDR3 DNA: TGTGCCAGCAGCTTGAGCCCCTCTCAGCCCCAGCATTTT
J gene: TRBJ1-5
clone size: many
D gene: NA
V gene: TRBV5-6

CDR3 protein: CASRSPVMASESYEQYF
CDR3 DNA: TGTGCCAGCAGGAGCCCTGTTATGGCGTCGGAGTCCTACGAGCAGTACTTC
J gene: TRBJ2-7
clone size: many
D gene: NA
V gene: TRBV6-5

CDR3 protein: CASVTGRPASFSGYTF
CDR3 DNA: TGTGCCAGCGTTACAGGCAGACCAGCCTCCTTTTCTGGCTACACCTTC
J gene: TRBJ1-2
clone size: NA
D gene: NA
V gene: TRBV2

CDR3 protein: CASRPLGGEITDTQYF
CDR3 DNA: TGTGCCAGCAGGCCCCTAGGGGGGGAGATTACAGATACGCAGTATTTT
J gene: TRBJ2-3
clone size: many
D gene: NA
V gene: TRBV12-3/TRBV12-4

CDR3 protein: CSARAGPVNGPQHF
CDR3 DNA: TGCAGTGCTAGAGCGGGACCGGTGAATGGGCCCCAGCATTTT
J gene: TRBJ1-5
clone size: NA
D gene: NA
V gene: TRBV20-1

CDR3 protein: CASRPTAETGNTF
CDR3 DNA: TGTGCCAGCAGACCTACAGCGGAGACTGGAAACACCTTC
J gene: TRBJ1-2
clone size: NA
D gene: NA
V gene: TRBV12-3/TRBV12-4

CDR3 protein: CAAGETQYF
CDR3 DNA: TGTGCCGCGGGGGAGACCCAGTACTTC
J gene: TRBJ2-5
clone size: many
D gene: NA
V gene: TRBV19

CDR3 protein: CASSVEYGRANVLTF
CDR3 DNA: TGTGCCAGCAGCGTAGAATACGGGAGGGCCAACGTCCTGACTTTC
J gene: TRBJ2-6
clone size: few
D gene: NA
V gene: TRBV9

CDR3 protein: CASSGWNHDNGELFF
CDR3 DNA: TGCGCCAGCAGTGGCTGGAACCATGATAACGGGGAGCTGTTTTTT
J gene: TRBJ2-2
clone size: NA
D gene: NA
V gene: TRBV10-2

CDR3 protein: CASSFAGEDTQHF
CDR3 DNA: TGTGCCAGCAGCTTTGCGGGCGAGGATACCCAGCATTTT
J gene: TRBJ1-5
clone size: NA
D gene: NA
V gene: TRBV5-4

CDR3 protein: CASSQGMHRGPQHF
CDR3 DNA: TGTGCCAGCAGCCAAGGGATGCACAGGGGGCCCCAGCATTTT
J gene: TRBJ1-5
clone size: many
D gene: TRBD1
V gene: TRBV3-1

CDR3 protein: CASSLGGWGGEQYF
CDR3 DNA: TGTGCCAGCAGCTTAGGGGGCTGGGGTGGCGAGCAGTACTTC
J gene: TRBJ2-7
clone size: NA
D gene: NA
V gene: TRBV7-2

CDR3 protein: CSAGNSGGVTDTQYF
CDR3 DNA: TGCAGTGCGGGGAATAGCGGGGGGGTCACAGATACGCAGTATTTT
J gene: TRBJ2-3
clone size: many
D gene: TRBD2
V gene: TRBV20-1

CDR3 protein: CASHRGGGAYPLHF
CDR3 DNA: TGTGCCAGTCACAGAGGAGGGGGCGCGTACCCCCTCCACTTT
J gene: TRBJ1-6
clone size: once
D gene: TRBD1
V gene: TRBV19

CDR3 protein: CSARDGGRPGEQYF
CDR3 DNA: TGCAGTGCTAGAGATGGGGGGAGGCCCGGGGAGCAGTACTTC
J gene: TRBJ2-7
clone size: few
D gene: NA
V gene: TRBV20-1

CDR3 protein: CASSPGTGGEKLFF
CDR3 DNA: TGCGCCAGCAGCCCCGGGACAGGGGGCGAGAAACTGTTTTTT
J gene: TRBJ1-4
clone size: NA
D gene: TRBD1
V gene: TRBV5-1

CDR3 protein: CASGLAGGTTQYF
CDR3 DNA: TGTGCCAGCGGGCTAGCGGGCGGGACTACGCAGTATTTT
J gene: TRBJ2-3
clone size: NA
D gene: TRBD2
V gene: TRBV9

CDR3 protein: CASSTPTGTGEQYF
CDR3 DNA: TGTGCCAGTAGTACCCCGACAGGGACGGGCGAGCAGTACTTC
J gene: TRBJ2-7
clone size: medium-sized
D gene: TRBD1
V gene: TRBV19

CDR3 protein: CASSSDSTYEHF
CDR3 DNA: TGTGCCAGCAGCTCGGACAGTACCTACGAGCATTTT
J gene: TRBJ1-5
clone size: NA
D gene: NA
V gene: TRBV7-3

CDR3 protein: CASSYRADTQETQYF
CDR3 DNA: TGCGCCAGCAGCTACAGGGCAGACACCCAAGAGACCCAGTACTTC
J gene: TRBJ2-5
clone size: NA
D gene: NA
V gene: TRBV5-1

CDR3 protein: CASSQGTGYNQPQHF
CDR3 DNA: TGTGCCAGCAGCCAAGGAACAGGGTACAATCAGCCCCAGCATTTT
J gene: TRBJ1-5
clone size: NA
D gene: NA
V gene: TRBV4-2

CDR3 protein: CASSIYLCSVGGETQYF
CDR3 DNA: NA
J gene: TRBJ2-5
clone size: NA
D gene: NA
V gene: TRBV9

CDR3 protein: CASRESSNEQFF
CDR3 DNA: TGTGCCAGCAGGGAGTCAAGCAATGAGCAGTTCTTC
J gene: TRBJ2-1
clone size: NA
D gene: NA
V gene: TRBV28

CDR3 protein: CASSFGPGTDTQYF
CDR3 DNA: NA
J gene: TRBJ2-3
clone size: many
D gene: NA
V gene: TRBV7-3

CDR3 protein: CSARVLAGGDYNEQFF
CDR3 DNA: TGCAGTGCTAGAGTCCTAGCGGGAGGGGACTACAATGAGCAGTTCTTC
J gene: TRBJ2-1
clone size: NA
D gene: TRBD2
V gene: TRBV20-1

CDR3 protein: CASSIRGGEKLFF
CDR3 DNA: TGTGCCAGTAGTATCAGGGGAGGTGAAAAACTGTTTTTT
J gene: TRBJ1-4
clone size: NA
D gene: NA
V gene: TRBV19

CDR3 protein: CASSSERQGGDTQYF
CDR3 DNA: TGTGCCAGCAGCAGCGAACGGCAGGGAGGGGATACGCAGTATTTT
J gene: TRBJ2-3
clone size: NA
D gene: TRBD2
V gene: TRBV5-4